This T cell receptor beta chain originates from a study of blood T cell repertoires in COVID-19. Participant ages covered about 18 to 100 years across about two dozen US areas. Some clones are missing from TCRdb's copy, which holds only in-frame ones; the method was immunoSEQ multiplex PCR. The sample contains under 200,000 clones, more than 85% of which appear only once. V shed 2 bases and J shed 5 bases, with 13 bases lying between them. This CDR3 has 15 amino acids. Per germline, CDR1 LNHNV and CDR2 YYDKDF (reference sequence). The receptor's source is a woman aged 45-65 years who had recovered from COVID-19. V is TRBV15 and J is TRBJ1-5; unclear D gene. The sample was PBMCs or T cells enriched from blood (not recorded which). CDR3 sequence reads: CATSRSVRQDQPQHF. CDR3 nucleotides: TGTGCCACCAGCAGATCCGTTCGTCAGGATCAGCCCCAGCATTTT.